This T cell receptor beta chain was sequenced for a study of STAT5B mutations in CD4+ large granular lymphocyte leukemia. Turning to the study itself: Healthy donors showed HLA-associated enrichment of the CDR3 'QG' motif. Findings and caveats of the study: About 24% of private leukemic clonotypes occurred rarely in other patients' non-leukemic repertoires. CD4-sorted patient repertoires seemed more clonal than healthy CD4+ repertoires. Compared with healthy controls (2/35), patient top clones favored TRBV06 (8/27).

TCRdb's table, derived via immunoSEQ multiplex PCR, lists solely in-frame clones and lacks some. Of under 40,000 clones in the sample, around 73% were seen once. A note on this clone: What it binds is not known.

Germline CDR1 and CDR2: SGHDN and FVKESK. V lost 5 bases to trimming and J lost 5 bases; unmatched junction nucleotides: 12. CDR3 size: 16 residues. This sequence originates from a human donor in good health. Sequenced material: CD4+ T cells from blood buffy coats. The V and J genes are TRBV14 and TRBJ2-1, with 7 positions matching TRBD1. This CDR3 is CASSSYRDSVNNEQFF. Here the CDR3 DNA reads TGTGCCAGCAGCTCCTACCGGGACAGCGTTAACAATGAGCAGTTCTTC.